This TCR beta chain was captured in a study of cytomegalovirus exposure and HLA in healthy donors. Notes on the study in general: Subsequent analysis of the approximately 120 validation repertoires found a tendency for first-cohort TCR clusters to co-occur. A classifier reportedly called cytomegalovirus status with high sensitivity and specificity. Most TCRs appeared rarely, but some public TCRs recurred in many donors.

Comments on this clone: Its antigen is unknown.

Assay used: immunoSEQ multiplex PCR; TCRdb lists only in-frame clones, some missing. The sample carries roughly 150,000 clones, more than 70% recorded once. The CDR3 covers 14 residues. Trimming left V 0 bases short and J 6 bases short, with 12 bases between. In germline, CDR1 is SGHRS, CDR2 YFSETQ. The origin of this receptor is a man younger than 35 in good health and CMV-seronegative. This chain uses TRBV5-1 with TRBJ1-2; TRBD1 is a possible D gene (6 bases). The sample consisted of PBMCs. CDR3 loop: CASSLGGGPDGYTF. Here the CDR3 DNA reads TGCGCCAGCAGCTTGGGGGGGGGCCCCGATGGCTACACCTTC.